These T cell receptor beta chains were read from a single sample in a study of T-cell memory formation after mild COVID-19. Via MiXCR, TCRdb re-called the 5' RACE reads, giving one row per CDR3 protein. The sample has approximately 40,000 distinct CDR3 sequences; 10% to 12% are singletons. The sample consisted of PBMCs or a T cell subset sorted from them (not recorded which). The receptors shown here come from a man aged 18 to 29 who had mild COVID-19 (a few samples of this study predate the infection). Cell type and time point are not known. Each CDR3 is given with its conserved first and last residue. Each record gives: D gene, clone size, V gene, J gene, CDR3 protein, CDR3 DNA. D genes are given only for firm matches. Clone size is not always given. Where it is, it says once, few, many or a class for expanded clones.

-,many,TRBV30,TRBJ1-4,CAWSPSQVAEKLFF,TGTGCCTGGAGCCCTAGTCAGGTCGCTGAAAAACTGTTTTTT
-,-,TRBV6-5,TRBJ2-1,CASSYYPGYEQFF,TGTGCCAGCAGTTATTACCCTGGCTATGAGCAGTTCTTC
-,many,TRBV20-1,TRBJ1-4,CSASPGADNEKLFF,TGCAGTGCTTCTCCGGGGGCAGATAATGAAAAACTGTTTTTT
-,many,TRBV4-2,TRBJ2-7,CASSQDWMGVNEQYF,TGTGCCAGCAGCCAAGACTGGATGGGCGTGAACGAGCAGTACTTC
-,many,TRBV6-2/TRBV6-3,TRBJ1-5,CASTFPYGNQPQHF,TGTGCCAGCACCTTTCCGTACGGCAATCAGCCCCAGCATTTT
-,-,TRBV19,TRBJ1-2,CASSRTGGLNYGYTF,TGTGCCAGTAGTAGGACGGGGGGCCTTAACTATGGCTACACCTTC
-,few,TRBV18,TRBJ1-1,CASSSRDGTEAFF,TGTGCCAGCTCATCCCGGGACGGCACTGAAGCTTTCTTT
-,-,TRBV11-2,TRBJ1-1,CASSLDPAGTEAFF,TGTGCCAGCAGCTTGGACCCAGCGGGCACTGAAGCTTTCTTT
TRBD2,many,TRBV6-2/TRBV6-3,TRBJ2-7,CASTILAGALYEQYF,TGTGCCAGCACCATTCTAGCGGGGGCCCTCTACGAGCAGTACTTC
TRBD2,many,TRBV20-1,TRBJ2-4,CSASRGSGGTNIQYF,TGCAGTGCTAGTCGGGGTAGCGGGGGTACAAACATTCAGTACTTC
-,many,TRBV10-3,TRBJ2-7,CAISDTKGRIEQYF,TGTGCCATCAGTGACACTAAGGGACGGATCGAGCAGTACTTC
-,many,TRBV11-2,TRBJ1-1,CASSLRQFAEAFF,TGTGCCAGCAGCTTACGACAGTTCGCTGAAGCTTTCTTT
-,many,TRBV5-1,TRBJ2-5,CASSNPGLQETQYF,TGCGCCAGCTCGAACCCGGGACTGCAAGAGACCCAGTACTTC
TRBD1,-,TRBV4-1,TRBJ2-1,CASSQPSTGDEQFF,TGCGCCAGCAGCCAACCCAGTACAGGGGATGAGCAGTTCTTC
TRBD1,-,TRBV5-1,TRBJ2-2,CASSVDRVLTGELFF,TGCGCCAGCAGCGTTGACAGGGTCCTAACCGGGGAGCTGTTTTTT
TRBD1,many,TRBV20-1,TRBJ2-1,CSARSDRESYNEQFF,TGCAGTGCTAGATCAGACAGGGAATCCTACAATGAGCAGTTCTTC
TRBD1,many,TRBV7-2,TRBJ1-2,CASSPGGSGYTF,TGTGCCAGCAGCCCAGGGGGTAGTGGCTACACCTTC
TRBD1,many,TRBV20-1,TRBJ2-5,CSAKRTGKTQYF,TGCAGTGCTAAAAGGACAGGAAAGACCCAGTACTTC
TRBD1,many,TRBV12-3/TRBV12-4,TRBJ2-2,CASRGGQGYTGELFF,TGTGCCAGCAGGGGGGGACAGGGATACACCGGGGAGCTGTTTTTT
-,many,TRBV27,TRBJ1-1,CASRRLEGNTEAFF,TGTGCCAGCAGAAGGCTCGAGGGGAACACTGAAGCTTTCTTT
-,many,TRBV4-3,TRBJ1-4,CASSLTRTHEKLFF,TGCGCCAGCAGCCTAACCCGGACTCATGAAAAACTGTTTTTT
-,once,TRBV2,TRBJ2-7,CASRLTVILHEQYF,TGTGCCAGCAGGTTGACAGTTATCCTCCACGAGCAGTACTTC
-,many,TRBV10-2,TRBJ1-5,CASRDSNQPQHF,TGCGCCAGCAGGGATAGCAATCAGCCCCAGCATTTT
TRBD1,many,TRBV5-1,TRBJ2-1,CASKTGGGNEQFF,TGCGCCAGCAAGACAGGGGGTGGCAATGAGCAGTTCTTC
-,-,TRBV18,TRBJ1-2,CASSTALYYGYTF,TGTGCCAGCTCAACCGCCCTCTACTATGGCTACACCTTC
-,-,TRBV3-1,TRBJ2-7,CASSQNPGGEQYF,TGTGCCAGCAGCCAGAATCCCGGCGGCGAGCAGTACTTC
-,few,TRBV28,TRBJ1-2,CASTISTGYGYTF,TGTGCCAGCACCATTTCGACAGGCTATGGCTACACCTTC
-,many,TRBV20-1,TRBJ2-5,CSPKGGGETQYF,TGCAGTCCCAAAGGGGGGGGAGAGACCCAGTACTTC
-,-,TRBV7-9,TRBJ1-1,CASRRDGLEAFF,TGTGCCAGCAGGAGGGACGGGTTGGAGGCTTTCTTT
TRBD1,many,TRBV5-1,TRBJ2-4,CASSLRDRAAIQYF,TGCGCCAGCAGCCTCCGGGACAGGGCCGCCATTCAGTACTTC
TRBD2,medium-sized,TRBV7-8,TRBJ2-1,CASSFGTSVLISQFF,TGTGCCAGCAGCTTCGGGACTAGCGTCTTGATCTCCCAGTTCTTC
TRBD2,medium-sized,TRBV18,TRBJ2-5,CASSRTSGGQETQYF,TGTGCCAGCTCACGGACTAGCGGAGGACAAGAGACCCAGTACTTC
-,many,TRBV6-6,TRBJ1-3,CASTYQDSGNTIYF,TGTGCCAGCACCTATCAGGACTCTGGAAACACCATATATTTT
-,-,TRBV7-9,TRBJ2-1,CASRPYTGTEQFF,TGTGCCAGCAGGCCCTACACAGGGACTGAGCAGTTCTTC
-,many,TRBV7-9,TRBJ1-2,CASSYSRAYGYTF,TGTGCCAGCAGCTACAGCAGGGCCTATGGCTACACCTTC
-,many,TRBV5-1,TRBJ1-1,CASGKTGQNTEAFF,TGCGCCAGCGGAAAAACAGGACAGAACACTGAAGCTTTCTTT
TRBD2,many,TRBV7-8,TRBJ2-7,CASSLALADEQYF,TGTGCCAGCAGCTTAGCCCTAGCGGACGAGCAGTACTTC
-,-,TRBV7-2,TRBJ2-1,CASSPRQGNNEQFF,TGTGCCAGCAGCCCGCGCCAGGGGAACAATGAGCAGTTCTTC
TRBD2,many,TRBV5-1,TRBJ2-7,CASQLAGGNEQYF,TGCGCCAGCCAACTAGCGGGGGGCAACGAGCAGTACTTC
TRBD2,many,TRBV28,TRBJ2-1,CASISLSGGNNEQFF,TGTGCCAGCATTTCACTGAGCGGGGGGAACAATGAGCAGTTCTTC
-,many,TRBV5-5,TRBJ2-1,CASSLFGLNSEGDEQFF,TGTGCCAGCAGCTTGTTCGGGCTTAATTCCGAAGGCGATGAGCAGTTCTTC
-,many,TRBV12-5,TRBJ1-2,CASGTGLIYGYTF,TGTGCTAGTGGTACGGGACTGATCTATGGCTACACCTTC
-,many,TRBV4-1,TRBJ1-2,CASSQTYPQVLVGYGYTF,TGCGCCAGCAGCCAAACGTACCCTCAGGTGCTAGTTGGCTATGGCTACACCTTC
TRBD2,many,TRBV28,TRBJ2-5,CASTGGLETQYF,TGTGCCAGCACGGGGGGGTTGGAGACCCAGTACTTC
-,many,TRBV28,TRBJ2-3,CASSLRQGTEGTDTQYF,TGTGCCAGCAGTTTACGGCAAGGGACCGAGGGAACAGATACGCAGTATTTT
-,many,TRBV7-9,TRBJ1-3,CATGVGALGNTIYF,TGTGCCACCGGAGTAGGGGCCTTGGGAAACACCATATATTTT
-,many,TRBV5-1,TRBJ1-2,CASSSDYPGSYTF,TGCGCCAGCAGCTCCGATTACCCGGGGAGCTACACCTTC
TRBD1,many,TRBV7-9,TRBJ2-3,CASSPRQGGDTQYF,TGTGCCAGCAGTCCCAGACAGGGTGGCGATACGCAGTATTTT
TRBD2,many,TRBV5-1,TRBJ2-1,CASSRQTSGGADEQFF,TGCGCCAGCAGCCGGCAAACTAGCGGGGGGGCAGATGAGCAGTTCTTC
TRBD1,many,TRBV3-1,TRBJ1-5,CASSLGTGHNQPQHF,TGTGCCAGCAGCCTGGGGACAGGCCATAATCAGCCCCAGCATTTT
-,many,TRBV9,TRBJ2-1,CASQLGAGDYNEQFF,TGTGCCAGCCAGCTGGGGGCAGGGGACTACAATGAGCAGTTCTTC
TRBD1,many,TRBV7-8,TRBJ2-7,CASSPRQGRREQYF,TGTGCCAGCAGCCCCCGACAGGGACGGCGGGAGCAGTACTTC
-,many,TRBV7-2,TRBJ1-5,CASSFGGGRSNQPQHF,TGTGCCAGCAGCTTCGGAGGGGGGCGTAGCAATCAGCCCCAGCATTTT
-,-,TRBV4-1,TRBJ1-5,CASSQSPAMLNQPQHF,TGCGCCAGCAGCCAAAGTCCCGCCATGTTAAATCAGCCCCAGCATTTT
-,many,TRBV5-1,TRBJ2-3,CASSLEAVTDTQYF,TGCGCCAGCAGCTTGGAGGCAGTCACAGATACGCAGTATTTT
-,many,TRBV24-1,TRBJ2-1,CATAPGGGANYNEQFF,TGTGCCACCGCTCCCGGTGGGGGGGCGAACTACAATGAGCAGTTCTTC
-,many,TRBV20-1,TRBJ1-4,CSASLSYPWLSEKLFF,TGCAGTGCTTCTTTATCTTACCCCTGGCTGAGTGAAAAACTGTTTTTT
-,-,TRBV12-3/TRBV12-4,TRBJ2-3,CASSFGTLADTQYF,TGTGCCAGCAGTTTTGGGACACTCGCAGATACGCAGTATTTT
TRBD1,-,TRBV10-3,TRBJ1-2,CASTGQGLYGYTF,TGTGCCAGCACCGGACAGGGTTTATATGGCTACACCTTC
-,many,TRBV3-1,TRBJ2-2,CASSQGEAGELFF,TGTGCCAGCAGCCAAGGGGAGGCCGGGGAGCTGTTTTTT